This TCR beta chain was documented in a study of T-cell reconstitution after alpha-beta-depleted transplantation in children. Remarks on this clonotype: Its antigen is undetermined.

During its preparation, the TCRbeta library received unique molecular identifiers. TCRdb redid the calling of the PCR reads with MiXCR, one entry per CDR3 protein. This sample yields about 580,000 distinct CDR3 sequences, of which 25% to 30% are seen a single time; under 45% belongs to the top ten. Study conclusions and caveats: Hyperexpanded clones declined; after one year, newly produced T cells mostly supplied diversity. Reportedly, only several hundred clones from non-depleted graft cells drove alpha-beta T-cell counts at about two months. Day-60 TCRbeta diversity that was high in some patients was derived from surviving recipient T cells and thymic progenitors.

This receptor was obtained from a boy in the first two years of life with Wiskott-Aldrich syndrome, due to receive a stem cell transplant. This material consisted of PBMCs, taken before TCRalphabeta/CD19-depleted stem cell transplant.

This chain's CDR3 is CSARLVEKLFF. CDR3 nucleotide sequence: TGCAGTGCTAGATTGGTAGAAAAACTGTTTTTT. V usage is TRBV20-1 and J usage is TRBJ1-4; no clear D gene. Germline V gene sequence: CDR1 DFQATT, CDR2 SNEGSKA (reference sequence). Trimming left V 2 bases short and J 8 bases short, with 6 bases between. This CDR3 has 11 amino acids.